These 10 T cell receptor beta chains came from one sample sequenced in a study of blood T cell repertoires in COVID-19. TCRdb's table, derived via immunoSEQ multiplex PCR, lists solely in-frame clones and lacks some. This table holds hundreds of thousands of clones, roughly four fifths found once. Sequences were obtained from peripheral blood. These receptors were collected from a woman aged 80 or older with COVID-19, enrolled during active disease.

The chain combines TRBV27 with TRBJ2-1, with 7 bases lining up with TRBD1. Germline CDR1 MNHEY, CDR2 SMNVEV (reference sequence). The CDR3 is 14 amino acids. J was trimmed by 4 bases and V by 5 bases; bases with no gene match: 5. The CDR3 nucleotides are TGTGCCAGCAGTGGGGACAGAGCTTACAATGAGCAGTTCTTC. This gives the protein CASSGDRAYNEQFF.

The chain employs TRBV28 and TRBJ1-1, with D possibly being TRBD1 (6 bases). V was cut by 6 bases and J by 5 bases, with 22 bases left in between. From germline, CDR1 is MDHEN and CDR2 SYDVKM. CDR3 size: 16 residues. CDR3 region: CASSPNPLQGRTEAFF. DNA of the CDR3: TGTGCCAGCAGCCCTAATCCCCTACAGGGACGAACTGAAGCTTTCTTT.

CDR3 sequence: CASSLGRGAFNEQFF. CDR3 nucleotide sequence: TGTGCCAGCAGCTTGGGGCGGGGGGCTTTCAATGAGCAGTTCTTC. The J gene is TRBJ2-1, the V gene TRBV7-9; 8 bases are a match to TRBD2. V was pared by 3 bases and J by 6 bases, with 7 bases of the junction left unmatched. Germline V gene sequence: CDR1 SEHNR, CDR2 FQNEAQ (reference sequence). The CDR3 is 15 residues long.

The rearrangement uses TRBV5-1 and TRBJ1-1, with 7 bases matching TRBD1. The CDR3 consists of 14 residues. V lost 2 bases and J lost 10; bases outside the gene matches: 11. Germline V gene data show CDR1 as SGHRS and CDR2 as YFSETQ. The CDR3, as DNA: TGCGCCAGCAGCTTACAGGGGCCCCCCTTTGGAGCTTTCTTT. Amino acid sequence: CASSLQGPPFGAFF.

V usage is TRBV10-3 and J usage is TRBJ1-1; perhaps TRBD1 as D (6 bases). The ends were cut back, 2 bases at V and 1 base at J, with 8 bases in the middle. In germline, CDR1 is ENHRY, CDR2 SYGVKD. The CDR3 length is 14 residues. The chain's CDR3 is CAISETGKNTEAFF. DNA of the CDR3: TGTGCCATCAGTGAGACAGGGAAGAACACTGAAGCTTTCTTT.

This clone was found a few times. V usage is TRBV2 and J usage is TRBJ2-3, with 8 bases aligning to TRBD2. The CDR3 spans 13 residues. V lost 7 bases to trimming and J lost 5 bases; unmatched junction nucleotides: 5. Germline loops: CDR1 SNHLY, CDR2 FYNNEI. CDR3 DNA: TGTGCCAGCAAGCGGGAGAGTATAGATACGCAGTATTTT. Its protein is CASKRESIDTQYF.

This clone was detected only once. The V and J genes are TRBV18 and TRBJ2-3; 8 nucleotides match TRBD2. V was pared by 0 bases and J by 4 bases, with 6 bases of the junction left unmatched. This CDR3 comprises 16 residues. Germline V gives CDR1 KGHSH, CDR2 LQKENI. For the CDR3, the DNA is TGTGCCAGCTCACCACCGGGGGGACTAGGGTCAGATACGCAGTATTTT. Translating it yields CASSPPGGLGSDTQYF.

This clone was recorded once. The chain has TRBV19 and TRBJ1-6; tentatively, D is TRBD1 (5 bases). Trimming removed 8 bases from V and 7 bases from J, with 18 bases in between. The CDR3 has 15 amino acids. Germline values: CDR1 LNHDA, CDR2 SQIVND (reference sequence). The CDR3 is CASSRVADSNSPLHF. DNA for the CDR3: TGTGCCAGTTCAAGGGTAGCAGACAGCAATTCACCCCTCCACTTT.

The chain carries TRBV5-4 and TRBJ1-5; tentative D call: TRBD1 (5 bases). Germline CDR1 reads SGHNT; CDR2 reads YYREEE (reference sequence). V lost 0 bases to trimming and J lost 5 bases, with 6 bases between them. The CDR3 extends over 13 amino acids. The CDR3 here is CASSLGGDQPQHF. The CDR3 coding sequence is TGTGCCAGCAGCTTGGGGGGGGATCAGCCCCAGCATTTT.

The V call is TRBV7-2, the J call TRBJ2-1, with TRBD1 as a possible D gene (6 bases). The CDR3 has 12 amino acids. Germline loops: CDR1 SGHTA, CDR2 FQGNSA. V was pared by 5 bases and J by 9 bases, with 11 bases between. The CDR3 DNA reads TGTGCCAGCAGCCAAGGGGGTAGTGAGCAGTTCTTC. As protein: CASSQGGSEQFF.